This entry lists 30 T cell receptor beta chains sequenced from one sample in a study of Ad26.COV2.S vaccination and SARS-CoV-2 variants. Profiling relied on immunoSEQ multiplex PCR, and the TCRdb table lists in-frame clones only, not all of them. The table shows hundreds of thousands of clones, with over 75% occurring only once. Treatment noted: roughly 20 received Ad26.COV2.S at low or high dose, single or two shots; roughly five received placebo; per-sample allocation not given. The samples were gathered on day 63 after the first injection of vaccine or placebo. The sequencing used peripheral blood, collected in a trial of Ad26.COV2.S vaccine versus placebo. Receptors were obtained from a person aged 18 to 59 who received the Ad26.COV2.S COVID-19 vaccine or a placebo.

V is TRBV25-1 and J is TRBJ2-3, with D maybe TRBD1 (6 bases). The germline V gene has CDR1 MGHDK and CDR2 SYGVNS. This CDR3 has 11 residues. Trimming shortened V by 8 bases and J by 4 bases, and 7 bases separated the two germline ends. Written as DNA, the CDR3 is TGTGCCAGCTCAGGGGCAGATACGCAGTATTTT. Its protein is CASSGADTQYF.

This clone was seen once. The rearrangement joins TRBV9 to TRBJ2-2, with D hard to call. The ends were cut back, 0 bases at V and 6 bases at J, with 9 bases in the middle. The V gene's germline CDR1 is SGDLS and CDR2 YYNGEE. The length of the CDR3 is 14 residues. The CDR3 loop is CASSVAVVPGELFF. The CDR3 DNA sequence: TGTGCCAGCAGCGTAGCGGTTGTACCCGGGGAGCTGTTTTTT. Full variable domain (remainder filled in from reference TRBV9 and TRBJ2-2): DSGVTQTPKHLITATGQRVTLRCSPRSGDLSVYWYQQSLDQGLQFLIQYYNGEERAKGNILERFSAQQFPDLHSELNLSSLELGDSALYFCASSVAVVPGELFFGEGSRLTVL.

The chain couples TRBV29-1 to TRBJ2-3, with D maybe TRBD1 (6 bases). Trimming took off 5 bases at V and 2 bases at J, with 14 bases between the two ends. Germline assignment: CDR1 SQVTM and CDR2 ANQGSEA. This CDR3 contains 14 residues. In DNA form, the CDR3 reads TGCAGCGTTTCGCCTCCAGGGGTCACAGATACGCAGTATTTT. Translation gives CSVSPPGVTDTQYF.

V gene TRBV3-1 (or the pseudogene TRBV3-2) combines with J gene TRBJ2-5, with a weak D call TRBD2 (6 bases). Trimming pared 4 bases from V and 2 bases from J, leaving 17 bases between. The CDR3 is 16 amino acids. Germline CDR1 and CDR2: LGHDT and YNNKEL (reference sequence). In DNA, the CDR3 is TGTGCCAGCAGCCGGGGGGACCCTAGATTGCAAGAGACCCAGTACTTC. Amino acid sequence: CASSRGDPRLQETQYF.

This chain uses TRBV7-9 with TRBJ2-7, with TRBD2 matching 7 bases. The V and J ends lost 4 bases and 7 bases, in that order; junction bases with no gene match: 4. The germline V gene encodes CDR1 SEHNR and CDR2 FQNEAQ (reference sequence). The CDR3 spans 12 residues. The CDR3 protein is CASSSGLQEQYF. In DNA form, the CDR3 reads TGTGCCAGCAGCTCGGGACTACAGGAGCAGTACTTC. Variable domain in full (rest from reference TRBV7-9 and TRBJ2-7): DTGVSQNPRHKITKRGQNVTFRCDPISEHNRLYWYRQTLGQGPEFLTYFQNEAQLEKSRLLSDRFSAERPKGSFSTLEIQRTEQGDSAMYLCASSSGLQEQYFGPGTRLTVT.

The CDR3 DNA sequence: TGTGCCAGCAGCTTATTGGAGCGGGAGTGGGTCAATGAGCAGTTCTTC. It codes for CASSLLEREWVNEQFF. The chain has TRBV5-8 and TRBJ2-1, with 8 bases fitting TRBD2. With 2 bases clipped from V and 6 bases from J, the junction kept 10 bases outside the gene matches. Germline V gives CDR1 SGHTS, CDR2 YDEGEE. This CDR3 is 16 amino acids long.

This rearrangement joins TRBV5-4 to TRBJ1-1; 7 bases fit TRBD1. CDR3 length: 12 amino acids. V dropped 0 bases and J dropped 11; count of bases not matched to a gene: 4. Germline-derived CDR1 and CDR2 are SGHNT and YYREEE (reference sequence). CDR3 DNA sequence: TGTGCCAGCAGCTTGGGACAGGGAATGGCTTTCTTT. It translates to CASSLGQGMAFF.

The V gene is TRBV3-1 (or the pseudogene TRBV3-2), the J gene TRBJ1-6, with TRBD1 matching over 12 bases. Germline CDR1 reads LGHDT; CDR2 reads YNNKEL (reference sequence). The junction had 5 bases not matched to a gene; V was cut back by 2 bases and J by 9 bases. The CDR3 totals 16 residues. CDR3 sequence reads: CASSQTGTGGFSPLHF. As DNA, the CDR3 is TGTGCCAGCAGCCAAACCGGGACAGGGGGCTTTTCACCCCTCCACTTT.

The chain combines TRBV14 with TRBJ2-1; possibly TRBD2 for D (6 bases). Trimming removed 1 base at V and 10 bases at J, with 20 bases between. The CDR3 consists of 16 residues. Germline loops: CDR1 SGHDN, CDR2 FVKESK. CDR3 sequence reads: CASSQVPPGGSWEQFF. The CDR3 DNA sequence: TGTGCCAGCAGCCAAGTTCCCCCCGGGGGATCCTGGGAGCAGTTCTTC.

The chain recombines TRBV13 with TRBJ1-1; D call uncertain. Germline CDR1 and CDR2: PRHDT and FYEKMQ (reference sequence). The CDR3 loop spans 12 amino acids. Trimming shortened V by 0 bases and J by 7 bases, and 6 bases separated the two germline ends. The CDR3 region is CASSLGGSEAFF. The CDR3, as DNA: TGTGCCAGCAGCTTAGGCGGAAGTGAAGCTTTCTTT.

The chain combines TRBV6-2 or TRBV6-3 with TRBJ2-1, with D possibly matching TRBD2 (6 bases). CDR1 and CDR2 (germline): MNHEY, SVGEGT. V was cut by 6 bases and J by 4 bases, with 16 bases left in between. This CDR3 comprises 15 residues. The CDR3 reads CASSRTGTGYNEQFF. The CDR3 DNA reads TGTGCCAGCAGCCGTACCGGGACTGGATACAATGAGCAGTTCTTC.

This sequence joins TRBV7-2 and TRBJ2-5; tentatively, D is TRBD2 (5 bases). CDR3 length: 16 amino acids. Trimming left V 6 bases short and J 5 bases short, with 22 bases between. The V gene's germline CDR1 is SGHTA and CDR2 FQGNSA. Written as DNA, the CDR3 is TGTGCCAGCAGTACGAACCGAGGGCTAGCTGGGGAGACCCAGTACTTC. Translation: CASSTNRGLAGETQYF.

About this clone itself: One end of the junction does not line up with germline, which may come from a read error. This chain links TRBV25-1 with TRBJ2-7, with D perhaps matching TRBD1 (6 bases). The CDR3 spans 14 residues. Germline V gives CDR1 MGHDK, CDR2 SYGVNS. CDR3 sequence: CASIELARGSEQYF. The DNA of the CDR3 is TGTGCCAGCATTGAATTGGCCAGGGGTTCCGAGCAGTACTTC.

Only one count was recorded for this clone. The gene calls are TRBV6-2 or TRBV6-3 and TRBJ1-1; D ambiguous. Looked up from germline, CDR1 is MNHEY and CDR2 is SVGEGT. V gave up 6 bases and J gave up 7 bases, with 15 bases separating them. The CDR3 spans 13 residues. The CDR3 loop is CASSLRRLREAFF. The DNA of the CDR3 is TGTGCCAGCAGCTTACGGCGGCTCCGTGAAGCTTTCTTT.

The chain employs TRBV19 and TRBJ2-1; TRBD1 matches 9 bases. CDR1 is LNHDA, CDR2 SQIVND, per germline (reference sequence). J lost 0 bases, V lost 4 bases, and 13 bases had no gene match. The CDR3 contains 19 residues. The chain's CDR3 is CASSSRLTGGLGSYNEQFF. In DNA, the CDR3 is TGTGCCAGTAGTAGTCGCCTAACAGGGGGCCTTGGCTCCTACAATGAGCAGTTCTTC.

The V gene is TRBV19, the J gene TRBJ2-2; D not certain. Germline-derived CDR1 and CDR2 are LNHDA and SQIVND (reference sequence). This CDR3 is built from 14 residues. Trimming removed 0 bases at V and 5 bases at J, with 7 bases between. The CDR3 reads CASSIEMGTGELFF. The CDR3, as DNA: TGTGCCAGTAGTATAGAAATGGGTACCGGGGAGCTGTTTTTT.

This rearrangement joins TRBV6-4 to TRBJ2-6; D not resolved. V was trimmed by 2 bases and J by 1 base, leaving 6 bases between them. The CDR3 covers 15 residues. Germline V gene data show CDR1 as MRHNA and CDR2 as SNTAGT. The CDR3 nucleotides are TGTGCCAGCAGTGACCACAGTTCTGGGGCCAACGTCCTGACTTTC. Its translation: CASSDHSSGANVLTF.

CDR3 residues: CASRGTGQENTEAFF. CDR3 DNA sequence: TGTGCCAGCAGGGGGACGGGACAAGAGAACACTGAAGCTTTCTTT. This chain connects TRBV7-9 to TRBJ1-1; possible D gene TRBD1, 6 bases. The germline gives CDR1 SEHNR, CDR2 FQNEAQ (reference sequence). The CDR3 is 15 amino acids. Deletions cut 6 bases from V and 1 base from J, with 15 bases between.

The V gene is TRBV24-1, the J gene TRBJ2-1, with TRBD1 as a possible D gene (5 bases). This CDR3 contains 12 residues. With 6 bases removed from V and 6 bases from J, the gap between germline ends came to 8 bases. CDR1 and CDR2 from the germline V gene are KGHDR and SFDVKD. CDR3 loop: CATSFQGNEQFF. CDR3 nucleotide sequence: TGTGCCACCAGTTTTCAGGGCAATGAGCAGTTCTTC.

The chain couples TRBV4-2 to TRBJ2-1, with D perhaps matching TRBD2 (6 bases). Per the germline V gene, CDR1 is LGHNA and CDR2 is YNFKEQ. The CDR3 covers 16 residues. The germline V and J ends were trimmed by 4 bases and 0 bases, with 13 bases remaining between them. The CDR3, as DNA: TGTGCCAGCAGCCCCTGGGGCGGGAACTCCTACAATGAGCAGTTCTTC. Translation gives CASSPWGGNSYNEQFF.

This clone was observed once. V and J are TRBV19 and TRBJ1-3; D is unclear. The V end was cut by 1 base, the J end by 0 bases, with 13 bases between. CDR3 length: 17 residues. Germline V lookup: CDR1 LNHDA, CDR2 SQIVND (reference sequence). The CDR3 bases are TGTGCCAGTAGTATAGGGCGGGTTTTCGCCTCTGGAAACACCATATATTTT. Translated, it gives CASSIGRVFASGNTIYF. Full variable domain (remainder filled in from reference TRBV19 and TRBJ1-3): DGGITQSPKYLFRKEGQNVTLSCEQNLNHDAMYWYRQDPGQGLRLIYYSQIVNDFQKGDIAEGYSVSREKKESFPLTVTSAQKNPTAFYLCASSIGRVFASGNTIYFGEGSWLTVV.

The rearrangement uses TRBV19 and TRBJ1-2; D is uncertain. The ends were cut back, 3 bases at V and 7 bases at J, with 18 bases in the middle. The CDR3 totals 15 residues. Germline V CDR1 and CDR2: LNHDA, SQIVND (reference sequence). The CDR3 is CASSMTRADPAGYTF. CDR3 nucleotide sequence: TGTGCCAGTAGTATGACGCGAGCGGACCCCGCTGGCTACACCTTC.

V and J are TRBV7-6 and TRBJ2-7; D unresolved. The CDR3 runs to 13 residues. Germline assignment: CDR1 SGHVS and CDR2 FNYEAQ. The V and J ends lost 5 bases and 6 bases respectively, with 14 bases between them. Written as DNA, the CDR3 is TGTGCCAGCAGCCTAGAGGTCGGGCGCGAGCAGTACTTC. It translates to CASSLEVGREQYF.

The rearrangement joins TRBV28 to TRBJ1-2; D might be TRBD1 (6 bases). Trimming removed 7 bases at V and 8 bases at J, with 14 bases between. CDR1 is MDHEN and CDR2 is SYDVKM in the germline V gene. There are 12 residues in the CDR3. Written as DNA, the CDR3 is TGTGCCAGCACAGGGGAGCCCTTGGGCTACACCTTC. Protein sequence: CASTGEPLGYTF.

J is TRBJ1-2 and V is TRBV5-1; D is ambiguous. Deletions cut 4 bases from V and 2 bases from J, with 3 bases between. The V gene's germline CDR1 is SGHRS and CDR2 YFSETQ. The CDR3 has 11 residues. CDR3 nucleotide sequence: TGCGCCAGCAGCGGGAACTATGGCTACACCTTC. This gives the protein CASSGNYGYTF.

The gene calls are TRBV20-1 and TRBJ2-7, with D perhaps matching TRBD1 (6 bases). Germline loops: CDR1 DFQATT, CDR2 SNEGSKA (reference sequence). The CDR3 covers 13 residues. V lost 3 bases to trimming and J lost 2 bases, with 11 bases between them. DNA of the CDR3: TGCAGTGCTAGTTCAGGGGATGCCTACGAGCAGTACTTC. Its protein product is CSASSGDAYEQYF.

The gene calls are TRBV18 and TRBJ1-4; D may be TRBD1 (6 bases). This CDR3 spans 13 amino acids. Trimming took off 6 bases at V and 6 bases at J, with 11 bases between the two ends. Germline V CDR1 and CDR2: KGHSH, LQKENI. The CDR3 loop reads CASSIRQDEKLFF. The CDR3 DNA follows: TGTGCCAGCTCGATCAGACAGGATGAAAAACTGTTTTTT.

The genes are TRBV28 and TRBJ1-1, with D uncertain. Germline CDR1 and CDR2: MDHEN and SYDVKM. This CDR3 comprises 14 residues. With 5 bases removed from V and 3 bases from J, the gap between germline ends came to 13 bases. The CDR3 DNA is TGTGCCAGCAGTCCTCGACACGGGGACACTGAAGCTTTCTTT. Amino acids: CASSPRHGDTEAFF.

The chain couples TRBV29-1 to TRBJ1-2; the match to TRBD1 covers 12 bases. Germline CDR1 is SQVTM and CDR2 is ANQGSEA. The CDR3 spans 15 residues. J was trimmed by 4 bases and V by 8 bases; bases with no gene match: 11. The DNA of the CDR3 is TGCAGCTCCCGGGGGGGACAGGGGGCTACCTATGGCTACACCTTC. The encoded protein is CSSRGGQGATYGYTF.

This rearrangement joins TRBV30 to TRBJ2-7; D may correspond to TRBD1 or TRBD2 (5 bases each). The CDR3 length is 15 residues. V lost 3 bases, J lost 2 bases, and 17 bases lay in between. Germline V gene sequence: CDR1 GTSNPN, CDR2 SVGIG (reference sequence). The DNA of the CDR3 is TGTGCCTGGAGGCAATCCGGGACCGGAACCTACGAGCAGTACTTC. This sequence encodes CAWRQSGTGTYEQYF. The full variable domain, its missing parts supplied by reference TRBV30 and TRBJ2-7, is SQTIHQWPATLVQPVGSPLSLECTVEGTSNPNLYWYRQAAGRGLQLLFYSVGIGQISSEVPQNLSASRPQDRQFILSSKKLLLSDSGFYLCAWRQSGTGTYEQYFGPGTRLTVT.